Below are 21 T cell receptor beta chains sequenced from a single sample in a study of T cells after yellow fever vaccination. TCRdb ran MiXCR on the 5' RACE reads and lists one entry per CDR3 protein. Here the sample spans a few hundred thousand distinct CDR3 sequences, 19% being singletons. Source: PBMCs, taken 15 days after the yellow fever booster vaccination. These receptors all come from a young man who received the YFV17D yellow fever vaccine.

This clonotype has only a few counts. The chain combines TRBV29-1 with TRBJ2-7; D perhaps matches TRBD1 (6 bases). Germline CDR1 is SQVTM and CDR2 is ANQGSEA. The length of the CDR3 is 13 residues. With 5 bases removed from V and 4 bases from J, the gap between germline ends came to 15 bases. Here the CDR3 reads CSVKTGGAYEQYF. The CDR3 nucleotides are TGCAGCGTTAAGACAGGTGGGGCATACGAGCAGTACTTC.

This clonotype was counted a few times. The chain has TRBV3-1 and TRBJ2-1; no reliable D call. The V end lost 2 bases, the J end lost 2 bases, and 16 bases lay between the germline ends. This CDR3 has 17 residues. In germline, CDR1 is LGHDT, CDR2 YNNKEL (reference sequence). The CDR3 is CASSQRGSGGPYNEQFF. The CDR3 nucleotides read TGTGCCAGCAGCCAAAGAGGTTCTGGTGGGCCCTACAATGAGCAGTTCTTC.

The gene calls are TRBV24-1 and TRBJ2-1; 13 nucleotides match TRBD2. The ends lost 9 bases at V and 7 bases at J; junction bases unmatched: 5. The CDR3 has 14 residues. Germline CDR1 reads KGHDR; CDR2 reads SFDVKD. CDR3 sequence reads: CATSTSGRGNEQFF. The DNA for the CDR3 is TGTGCCACCTCCACTAGCGGGAGGGGTAATGAGCAGTTCTTC.

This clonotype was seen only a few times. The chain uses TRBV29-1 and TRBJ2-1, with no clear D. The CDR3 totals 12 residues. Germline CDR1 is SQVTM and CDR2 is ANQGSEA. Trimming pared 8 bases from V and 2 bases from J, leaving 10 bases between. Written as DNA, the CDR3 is TGCAGCCACAGACTTACCTACAATGAGCAGTTCTTC. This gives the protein CSHRLTYNEQFF.

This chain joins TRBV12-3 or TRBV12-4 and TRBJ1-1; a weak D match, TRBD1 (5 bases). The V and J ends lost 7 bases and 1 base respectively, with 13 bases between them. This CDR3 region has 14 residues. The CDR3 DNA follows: TGTGCCAGCACTCAATTAGGGGAGAACACTGAAGCTTTCTTT. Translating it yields CASTQLGENTEAFF.

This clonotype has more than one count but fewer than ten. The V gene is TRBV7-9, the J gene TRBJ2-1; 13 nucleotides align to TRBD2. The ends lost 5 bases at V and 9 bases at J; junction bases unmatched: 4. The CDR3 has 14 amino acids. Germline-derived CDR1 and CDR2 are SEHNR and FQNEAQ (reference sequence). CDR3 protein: CASSLRLAGGEQFF. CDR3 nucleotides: TGTGCCAGCAGCCTGAGACTAGCGGGAGGTGAGCAGTTCTTC.

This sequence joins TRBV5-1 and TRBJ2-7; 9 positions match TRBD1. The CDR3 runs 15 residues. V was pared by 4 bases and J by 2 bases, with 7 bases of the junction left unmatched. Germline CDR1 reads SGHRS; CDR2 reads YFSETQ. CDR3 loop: CASSPTGTGPYEQYF. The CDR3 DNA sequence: TGCGCCAGCAGCCCAACCGGGACAGGGCCCTACGAGCAGTACTTC.

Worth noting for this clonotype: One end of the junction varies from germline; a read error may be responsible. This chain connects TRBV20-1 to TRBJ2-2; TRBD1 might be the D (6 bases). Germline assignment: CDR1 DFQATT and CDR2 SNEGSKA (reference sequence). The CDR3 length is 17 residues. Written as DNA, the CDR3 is TGCTGTGCTAGACCGACCCAGGGGATGGAGTTCCACGGGGAGCTGTTTTTT. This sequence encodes CCARPTQGMEFHGELFF.

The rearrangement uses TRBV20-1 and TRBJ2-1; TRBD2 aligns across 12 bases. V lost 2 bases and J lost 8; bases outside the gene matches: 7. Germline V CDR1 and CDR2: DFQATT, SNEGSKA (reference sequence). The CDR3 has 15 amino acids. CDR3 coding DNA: TGCAGTGCTAGAACGACTAGCGGGGGACGGGATGAGCAGTTCTTC. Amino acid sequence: CSARTTSGGRDEQFF.

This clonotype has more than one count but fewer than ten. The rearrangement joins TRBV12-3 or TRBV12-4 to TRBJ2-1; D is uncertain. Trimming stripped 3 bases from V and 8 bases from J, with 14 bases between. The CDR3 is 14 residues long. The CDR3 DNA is TGTGCCAGCAGTTTGAGGCCCGAGAAATATGAGCAGTTCTTC. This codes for CASSLRPEKYEQFF.

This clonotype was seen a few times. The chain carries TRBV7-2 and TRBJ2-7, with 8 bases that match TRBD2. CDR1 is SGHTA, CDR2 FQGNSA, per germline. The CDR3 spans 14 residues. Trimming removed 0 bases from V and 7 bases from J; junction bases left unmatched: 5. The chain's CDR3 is CASSLAREVHEQYF. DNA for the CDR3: TGTGCCAGCAGCTTAGCGCGGGAGGTGCATGAGCAGTACTTC.

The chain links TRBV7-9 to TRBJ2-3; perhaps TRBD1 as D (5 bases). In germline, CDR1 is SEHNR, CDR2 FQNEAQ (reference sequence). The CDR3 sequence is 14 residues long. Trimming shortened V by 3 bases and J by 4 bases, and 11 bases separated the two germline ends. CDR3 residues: CASSLESTADTQYF. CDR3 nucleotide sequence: TGTGCCAGCAGCTTGGAGTCGACAGCAGATACGCAGTATTTT.

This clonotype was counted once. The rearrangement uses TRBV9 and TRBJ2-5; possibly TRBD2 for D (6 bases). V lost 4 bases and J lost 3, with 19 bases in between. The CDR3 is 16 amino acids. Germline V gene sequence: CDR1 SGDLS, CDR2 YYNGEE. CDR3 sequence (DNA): TGTGCCAGCAGCCCCCTTGGGGGGAGGTCGGAAGAGACCCAGTACTTC. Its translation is CASSPLGGRSEETQYF.

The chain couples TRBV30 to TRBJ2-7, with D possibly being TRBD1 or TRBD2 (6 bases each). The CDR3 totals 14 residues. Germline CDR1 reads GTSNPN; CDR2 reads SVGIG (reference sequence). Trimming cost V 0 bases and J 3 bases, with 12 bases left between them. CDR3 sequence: CAWSVGGGFYEQYF. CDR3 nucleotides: TGTGCCTGGAGTGTGGGGGGCGGATTCTACGAGCAGTACTTC.

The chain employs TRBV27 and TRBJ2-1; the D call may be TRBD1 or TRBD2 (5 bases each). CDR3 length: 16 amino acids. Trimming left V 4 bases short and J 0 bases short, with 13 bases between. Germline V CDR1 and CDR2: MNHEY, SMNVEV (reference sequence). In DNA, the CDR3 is TGTGCCAGCAGTTCTTTTCCGGGGCACTCCTACAATGAGCAGTTCTTC. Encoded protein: CASSSFPGHSYNEQFF.

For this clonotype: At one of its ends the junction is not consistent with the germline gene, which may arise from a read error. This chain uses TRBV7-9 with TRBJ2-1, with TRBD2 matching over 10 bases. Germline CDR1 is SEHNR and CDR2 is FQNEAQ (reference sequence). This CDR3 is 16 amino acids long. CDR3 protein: CDSSLLASGSMNEQFF. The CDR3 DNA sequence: TGTGACAGCAGCTTATTGGCTAGCGGGAGTATGAATGAGCAGTTCTTC.

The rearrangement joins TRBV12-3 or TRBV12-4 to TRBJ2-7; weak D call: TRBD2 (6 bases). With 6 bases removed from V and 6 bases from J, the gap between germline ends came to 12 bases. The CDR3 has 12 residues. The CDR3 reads CASRTSSSEQYF. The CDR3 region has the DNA TGTGCCAGCAGAACTAGCAGCTCCGAGCAGTACTTC.

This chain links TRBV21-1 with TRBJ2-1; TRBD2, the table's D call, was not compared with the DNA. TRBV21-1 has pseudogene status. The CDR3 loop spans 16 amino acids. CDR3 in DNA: TGTGCCAGCAGGAGGCCCCAGCGGAGCACCTACAATGAGCAGTTCTTC. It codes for CASRRPQRSTYNEQFF.

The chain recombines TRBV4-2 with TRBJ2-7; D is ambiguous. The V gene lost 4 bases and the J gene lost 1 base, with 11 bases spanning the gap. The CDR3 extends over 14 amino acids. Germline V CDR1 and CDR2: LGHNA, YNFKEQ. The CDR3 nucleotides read TGTGCCAGCAGCCCTCGTCTTGGATCCTACGAGCAGTACTTC. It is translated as CASSPRLGSYEQYF.

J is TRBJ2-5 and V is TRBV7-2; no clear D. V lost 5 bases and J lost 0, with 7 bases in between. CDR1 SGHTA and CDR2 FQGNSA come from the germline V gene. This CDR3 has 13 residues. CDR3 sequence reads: CASSPRNQETQYF. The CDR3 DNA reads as TGTGCCAGCAGCCCGAGGAACCAAGAGACCCAGTACTTC.

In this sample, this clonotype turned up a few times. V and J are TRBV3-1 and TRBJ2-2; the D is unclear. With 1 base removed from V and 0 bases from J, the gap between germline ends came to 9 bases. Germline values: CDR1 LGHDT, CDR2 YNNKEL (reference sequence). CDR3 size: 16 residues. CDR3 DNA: TGTGCCAGCAGCCAAGGCAGCTTCGCGAACACCGGGGAGCTGTTTTTT. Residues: CASSQGSFANTGELFF.